The next 32 T cell receptor beta chains were all read from a single sample in a study of regulatory T cells in long-lasting Graves disease. The TCR beta library used iRepertoire HTBI primers with Arm-PCR amplification of CDR3. MiXCR was run by TCRdb on the multiplex PCR reads, yielding one entry per CDR3 protein. Here the sample spans over 450,000 distinct CDR3 sequences, roughly 21% being singletons. Time point noted: persistent/refractory GD, antithyroid drugs over 5 years with positive TRAb. The TCR library was made from RNA that had been extracted from PBMCs in TRIzol. The sequences come from peripheral blood mononuclear cells (PBMCs), collected when the disease was refractory, from a patient treated with antithyroid drugs. These receptors were collected from a female donor with Graves disease.

Ten or more counts support this clonotype. The chain couples TRBV29-1 to TRBJ1-1; D uncertain. Germline V lookup: CDR1 SQVTM, CDR2 ANQGSEA. V gave up 5 bases and J gave up 1 base, with 14 bases separating them. The CDR3 is made up of 14 amino acids. CDR3 sequence: CSVQPRHSNTEAFF. The CDR3 DNA is TGCAGCGTTCAGCCCCGGCACTCGAACACTGAAGCTTTCTTT.

This clonotype came up many times. V usage is TRBV2 and J usage is TRBJ1-1, with TRBD1 matching 9 bases. Per germline, CDR1 SNHLY and CDR2 FYNNEI. Trimming cost V 11 bases and J 0 bases; bases outside gene matches: 1. The CDR3 has 12 amino acids. This CDR3 is CAGTGMNTEAFF. In nucleotides, the CDR3 is TGTGCCGGGACAGGGATGAACACTGAAGCTTTCTTT.

This clonotype was counted between two and nine times. The V gene is TRBV4-2, the J gene TRBJ2-5; 10 bases align to TRBD1. After removal of 1 base from V and 2 bases from J, the junction contained 4 bases not matched to a gene. The CDR3 has 16 amino acids. The germline gives CDR1 LGHNA, CDR2 YNFKEQ. CDR3 DNA: TGTGCCAGCAGCCAAGCTGGGACAGGGGAGCAAGAGACCCAGTACTTC. Protein product: CASSQAGTGEQETQYF.

In this sample, this clonotype turned up a few times. At one boundary the junction diverges from the germline segment, which might be a read error. The chain couples TRBV20-1 to TRBJ1-5; 7 bases are shared with TRBD1. In germline, CDR1 is DFQATT, CDR2 SNEGSKA (reference sequence). CDR3 length equals 15 residues. Written as DNA, the CDR3 is TGCAGTGCTCGAGAGACAGGGTTTAGCAATCAGCCCCAGCATTTT. Its protein product is CSARETGFSNQPQHF.

This clonotype occurred a few times. The rearrangement joins TRBV12-5 to TRBJ1-2, with 7 bases that match TRBD1. CDR1 is LGHNT, CDR2 FRNRAP, per germline. The CDR3 totals 16 residues. V lost 1 base to trimming and J lost 0 bases; unmatched junction nucleotides: 5. CDR3 sequence: CASGLATGAANYGYTF. The CDR3 nucleotides are TGTGCTAGTGGTTTGGCTACAGGGGCAGCTAACTATGGCTACACCTTC.

This clonotype was picked up many times. The V and J genes are TRBV28 and TRBJ1-2; unclear D gene. The CDR3 extends over 12 amino acids. Trimming removed 6 bases from V and 8 bases from J, with 13 bases in between. Germline lookup yields CDR1 MDHEN and CDR2 SYDVKM. The CDR3 coding sequence is TGTGCCAGCAGACCGGATGTGTGGGGCTACACCTTC. As protein: CASRPDVWGYTF.

This clonotype showed up just a few times. This chain uses TRBV5-1 with TRBJ1-1; 7 bases map to TRBD1. After removal of 4 bases from V and 5 bases from J, the junction contained 11 bases not matched to a gene. Germline V gives CDR1 SGHRS, CDR2 YFSETQ. The CDR3 length is 15 residues. The CDR3 here is CASSPPRQGFTEAFF. DNA of the CDR3: TGCGCCAGCAGCCCCCCTCGACAGGGATTTACTGAAGCTTTCTTT.

This sequence joins TRBV5-1 and TRBJ2-1; TRBD2 matches 13 bases. V dropped 3 bases and J dropped 7; count of bases not matched to a gene: 1. The CDR3 has 14 amino acids. Germline V gene data show CDR1 as SGHRS and CDR2 as YFSETQ. The CDR3 spells CASSWTSGSNEQFF. In DNA, the CDR3 is TGCGCCAGCAGCTGGACTAGCGGGAGTAATGAGCAGTTCTTC.

This clonotype was seen at least ten times. The chain combines TRBV20-1 with TRBJ2-7; D is undetermined. The CDR3 has 15 amino acids. With 5 bases removed from V and 0 bases from J, the gap between germline ends came to 17 bases. Germline lookup yields CDR1 DFQATT and CDR2 SNEGSKA (reference sequence). The CDR3 DNA follows: TGCAGTGCTCTCCCAGGCCCTTGGAGCTCCTACGAGCAGTACTTC. This codes for CSALPGPWSSYEQYF.

This clonotype occurred a few times. The chain combines TRBV7-8 with TRBJ2-7; TRBD1 agrees at 10 bases. CDR3 size: 17 residues. Trimming cost V 4 bases and J 1 base; bases outside gene matches: 10. CDR1 and CDR2 (germline): SGHVS, FQNEAQ. The CDR3 spells CASSSPIRGQGSYEQYF. The CDR3 DNA is TGTGCCAGCAGCTCCCCTATTAGGGGACAGGGGTCCTACGAGCAGTACTTC.

This clonotype was detected ten times or more. The V call is TRBV20-1, the J call TRBJ2-7, with 11 positions matching TRBD2. Germline V CDR1 and CDR2: DFQATT, SNEGSKA (reference sequence). The CDR3 consists of 13 residues. J gave up 1 base and V 5 bases, and 1 base lay outside the gene matches. The DNA of the CDR3 is TGCAGTGCTGGGACTAGCGGATCCTACGAGCAGTACTTC. Residues: CSAGTSGSYEQYF.

This clonotype was detected only a few times. This chain links TRBV6-2 or TRBV6-3 with TRBJ1-2, with D possibly TRBD1 on 5 matching bases. Germline assignment: CDR1 MNHEY and CDR2 SVGEGT. This CDR3 spans 13 amino acids. Trimming left V 6 bases short and J 4 bases short, with 12 bases between. The CDR3 is CASRLTDSYGYTF. The CDR3 nucleotides read TGTGCCAGCAGATTGACAGACTCCTATGGCTACACCTTC.

This clonotype was recorded at least ten times. The chain recombines TRBV12-3 or TRBV12-4 with TRBJ1-6; D is uncertain. This CDR3 spans 15 amino acids. The germline V and J ends were trimmed by 6 bases and 3 bases, with 12 bases remaining between them. The CDR3 bases are TGTGCCAGCAGCGGAGGTTTAGACTATAATTCACCCCTCCACTTT. Protein sequence: CASSGGLDYNSPLHF.

As concerns this clonotype: A much larger clone is a single base away; this may be a read error. This rearrangement joins TRBV28 to TRBJ2-5; 7 nucleotides align to TRBD2. With V trimmed by 7 bases and J by 7 bases, 12 bases remained unmatched. The V gene's germline CDR1 is MDHEN and CDR2 SYDVKM. This CDR3 has 14 amino acids. Here the CDR3 DNA reads TGTGCCAGCAAGGGTAGGCGGGAGAGTGGGACCCAGTACTTC. Protein: CASKGRRESGTQYF. The full variable domain, rest sourced from reference TRBV28 and TRBJ2-5, is DVKVTQSSRYLVKRTGEKVFLECVQDMDHENMFWYRQDPGLGLRLIYFSYDVKMKEKGDIPEGYSVSREKKERFSLILESASTNQTSMYLCASKGRRESGTQYFGPGTRLLVL.

As concerns this clonotype: A clone one base away is much larger, so this may be a read error. CDR3 sequence reads: CASSLGVQCF. CDR3 nucleotide sequence: TGTGCCAGCAGTCTCGGGGTTCAGTGCTTC. The chain is built from TRBV28 and TRBJ2-5; the D gene is possibly TRBD2 (5 bases). The CDR3 totals 10 residues. The germline CDR1 and CDR2 sequences are MDHEN and SYDVKM.

This clonotype was counted ten times or more. V usage is TRBV20-1 and J usage is TRBJ2-7; TRBD2 agrees at 10 bases. The CDR3 has 15 amino acids. The germline V gene encodes CDR1 DFQATT and CDR2 SNEGSKA (reference sequence). Trimming took 7 bases from V and 5 from J; bases not matched to a gene: 14. The DNA of the CDR3 is TGCAGTGTCGCTAGCGGGAGAGTGGGTACGAACGAGCAGTACTTC. Translating gives CSVASGRVGTNEQYF.

This chain uses TRBV4-1 with TRBJ2-7; 7 bases are a match to TRBD1. Germline CDR1 MGHRA, CDR2 YSYEKL. This CDR3 contains 18 residues. The V gene end was trimmed by 0 bases and the J gene end by 1 base; junction bases not matched to a gene: 12. CDR3 nucleotide sequence: TGCGCCAGCAGCCAAGAAGGGACAGCCGGCCTGGTGTCCTACGAGCAGTACTTC. This codes for CASSQEGTAGLVSYEQYF.

In this sample, this clonotype turned up a few times. The chain couples TRBV14 to TRBJ2-5; TRBD2 is a possible D gene (6 bases). The germline V gene has CDR1 SGHDN and CDR2 FVKESK. V lost 8 bases and J 5 bases, leaving 18 bases between the germline ends. This CDR3 spans 14 amino acids. The CDR3 spells CASAFGLRRETQYF. CDR3 bases: TGTGCCAGCGCCTTCGGACTACGCCGTGAGACCCAGTACTTC.

This clonotype was counted at least ten times. This chain connects TRBV15 to TRBJ1-2; no reliable D call. This CDR3 contains 13 residues. Looked up from germline, CDR1 is LNHNV and CDR2 is YYDKDF (reference sequence). Trimming left V 0 bases short and J 7 bases short, with 9 bases between. CDR3 nucleotides: TGTGCCACCAGCAGAGATTTGGGGAGTGGCTACACCTTC. This translates into CATSRDLGSGYTF. The whole variable domain, remainder taken from reference TRBV15 and TRBJ1-2, is DAMVIQNPRYQVTQFGKPVTLSCSQTLNHNVMYWYQQKSSQAPKLLFHYYDKDFNNEADTPDNFQSRRPNTSFCFLDIRSPGLGDTAMYLCATSRDLGSGYTFGSGTRLTVV.

This clonotype was counted at least ten times. The chain is built from TRBV28 and TRBJ2-7, with D tentatively TRBD1 (5 bases). V was shortened by 6 bases and J by 0 bases, with 15 bases between the two germline ends. Per the germline V gene, CDR1 is MDHEN and CDR2 is SYDVKM. CDR3 length: 15 amino acids. The CDR3 DNA reads TGTGCCAGCAGAACCAGACAGTTACCCTCCTACGAGCAGTACTTC. Protein product: CASRTRQLPSYEQYF.

This clonotype has a count of ten or more. V is TRBV2 and J is TRBJ1-2, with D possibly being TRBD1 (5 bases). Trimming took 7 bases from V and 4 from J, leaving 10 bases between them. The germline V gene has CDR1 SNHLY and CDR2 FYNNEI. The CDR3 has 12 residues. The CDR3 DNA reads as TGTGCCAGCAACTCCCAGGGCTATGGCTACACCTTC. Amino acid sequence: CASNSQGYGYTF.

This chain connects TRBV28 to TRBJ1-3, with D unclear. Trimming removed 7 bases from V and 0 bases from J, with 13 bases in between. The CDR3 has 15 amino acids. Germline CDR1 MDHEN, CDR2 SYDVKM. The CDR3 DNA reads as TGTGCCAGCATTAGAGGCTCTTCCTCTGGAAACACCATATATTTT. Its translation: CASIRGSSSGNTIYF. The complete variable domain, with remaining parts taken from reference TRBV28 and TRBJ1-3, reads DVKVTQSSRYLVKRTGEKVFLECVQDMDHENMFWYRQDPGLGLRLIYFSYDVKMKEKGDIPEGYSVSREKKERFSLILESASTNQTSMYLCASIRGSSSGNTIYFGEGSWLTVV.

As concerns this clonotype: The conserved phenylalanine or tryptophan normally closing the CDR3 is absent here, so this likely arose from a read error. The chain uses TRBV15 and TRBJ2-6, with D unresolved. Germline assignment: CDR1 LNHNV and CDR2 YYDKDF (reference sequence). V was clipped by 5 bases and J by 0 bases, with 8 bases between them. The CDR3 contains 15 residues. The CDR3 DNA reads TGTGCCACCAGCCTAGATTCCTCTGGGGCCAACGTCCTGACTCTC. It specifies CATSLDSSGANVLTL.

This clonotype was counted many times. V and J are TRBV5-1 and TRBJ1-1; 7 bases map to TRBD1. The CDR3 is 15 amino acids. J was trimmed by 1 base and V by 1 base; bases with no gene match: 4. The V gene's germline CDR1 is SGHRS and CDR2 YFSETQ. In DNA form, the CDR3 reads TGCGCCAGCAGCTTGCCCGGGACAGCGAACACTGAAGCTTTCTTT. Translating gives CASSLPGTANTEAFF.

This clonotype has ten or more counts. The chain couples TRBV27 to TRBJ2-7; 11 nucleotides line up with TRBD2. This CDR3 is 13 amino acids long. Germline V lookup: CDR1 MNHEY, CDR2 SMNVEV (reference sequence). Trimming removed 8 bases from V and 3 bases from J; junction bases left unmatched: 3. The DNA for the CDR3 is TGTGCCAGCTCAGGGACTAGCGGCTACGAGCAGTACTTC. As protein: CASSGTSGYEQYF.

This clonotype turned up a few times. The CDR3 spells CSALLTGAAKVSGYTF. CDR3 DNA: TGCAGTGCCCTATTGACAGGGGCGGCAAAAGTGTCTGGCTACACCTTC. This chain links TRBV20-1 with TRBJ1-2; 8 nucleotides agree with TRBD1. V trimming: 6 bases; J trimming: 7 bases; junction bases outside the gene matches: 19. The CDR3 runs to 16 residues. Germline loops: CDR1 DFQATT, CDR2 SNEGSKA (reference sequence).

On this clonotype itself: Germline and junction disagree at one end, which may indicate a read error. The CDR3 DNA follows: TGCGCCAGCAGTTTATGGAGTGCAACTAATGAAAAACTGTTTTTT. Protein sequence: CASSLWSATNEKLFF. This rearrangement joins TRBV28 to TRBJ1-4; no definite D call. The length of the CDR3 is 15 residues. Germline values: CDR1 MDHEN, CDR2 SYDVKM. Looking up the rest from reference TRBV28 and TRBJ1-4 gives the full variable domain: DVKVTQSSRYLVKRTGEKVFLECVQDMDHENMFWYRQDPGLGLRLIYFSYDVKMKEKGDIPEGYSVSREKKERFSLILESASTNQTSMYLCASSLWSATNEKLFFGSGTQLSVL.

Remarks on this clonotype: Because the CDR3's place on the DNA is in doubt, the DNA is left out and the CDR3 is given as listed by TCRdb. V usage is TRBV12-3 or TRBV12-4 and J usage is TRBJ1-6; TRBD1, the table's D call, was not compared with the DNA. The CDR3 spans 14 amino acids, including both terminal residues. This CDR3 is CASSFWGYGSPPHF.

This clonotype was detected many times. A junction boundary mismatches the germline segment, possibly from a read error. The chain recombines TRBV6-1 with TRBJ2-7, with 9 bases identical to TRBD1. CDR3 length equals 17 residues. Per germline, CDR1 MNHNS and CDR2 SASEGT. This CDR3 reads CASSEGWGQGFSYEQYF. The CDR3 DNA reads as TGCGCCAGCAGTGAGGGATGGGGACAGGGATTCTCCTACGAGCAGTACTTC.

A few counts support this clonotype. The rearrangement links TRBV7-9 to TRBJ2-7, with 9 bases fitting TRBD2. The CDR3 loop spans 15 amino acids. After removal of 3 bases from V and 1 base from J, the junction contained 4 bases not matched to a gene. Germline-derived CDR1 and CDR2 are SEHNR and FQNEAQ (reference sequence). DNA for the CDR3: TGTGCCAGCAGCTTCTCGCGGGAGGGGTCCTACGAGCAGTACTTC. Residues: CASSFSREGSYEQYF.

The chain employs TRBV6-1 and TRBJ2-5, with D maybe TRBD1 (6 bases). This CDR3 spans 15 amino acids. V dropped 5 bases and J dropped 0 bases, with 13 bases sitting between them. Germline V gene sequence: CDR1 MNHNS, CDR2 SASEGT. CDR3 region: CASSFPRQDQETQYF. In nucleotides, the CDR3 is TGTGCCAGCAGTTTTCCTCGACAGGACCAAGAGACCCAGTACTTC.

At least ten counts were recorded for this clonotype. The chain is built from TRBV28 and TRBJ1-2; 7 bases line up with TRBD1. This CDR3 contains 14 residues. J lost 5 bases, V lost 5 bases, and 8 bases had no gene match. Per the germline V gene, CDR1 is MDHEN and CDR2 is SYDVKM. The CDR3 protein is CASSKAGGGYGYTF. The CDR3 nucleotides read TGTGCCAGCAGTAAAGCAGGGGGAGGTTATGGCTACACCTTC.